Each of the 16 T cell receptor beta chains below was sequenced from the same sample in a study of cytomegalovirus exposure and HLA in healthy donors. Primers included in the PCR were 60 Vbeta and 13 Jbeta primers. TCRdb's table, derived via immunoSEQ multiplex PCR, lists solely in-frame clones and lacks some. The data contain about 130,000 clones, around 82% of them singletons. The specimen sequenced was PBMCs. These receptors were taken from a man aged 45-65 years in good health and CMV-seronegative.

The genes are TRBV14 and TRBJ2-7; D is possibly TRBD1 (6 bases). The ends were cut back, 1 base at V and 6 bases at J, with 19 bases in the middle. Per germline, CDR1 SGHDN and CDR2 FVKESK. The CDR3 extends over 16 amino acids. The CDR3 bases are TGTGCCAGCAGCCAAGCTGGGGACACCAGCGTTTCCGAGCAGTACTTC. Translated, it gives CASSQAGDTSVSEQYF.

CDR3 nucleotide sequence: TGTGCCAGCAGCTTAGCGGAGGCTGGGTATGGCTACACCTTC. Translated, it gives CASSLAEAGYGYTF. The chain carries TRBV7-9 and TRBJ1-2; D is uncertain. The CDR3 has 14 amino acids. Between the trimmed V and J ends, which lost 0 bases and 5 bases, there was a span of 10 bases. Germline V gene sequence: CDR1 SEHNR, CDR2 FQNEAQ (reference sequence).

This chain links TRBV5-4 with TRBJ2-3; D gene ambiguous. This CDR3 has 14 residues. V was clipped by 0 bases and J by 1 base, with 6 bases between them. The germline V gene has CDR1 SGHNT and CDR2 YYREEE (reference sequence). The CDR3, as DNA: TGTGCCAGCAGCTTGGAGTTAGGCACAGATACGCAGTATTTT. Protein: CASSLELGTDTQYF.

This rearrangement joins TRBV7-2 to TRBJ2-1; unclear D gene. The germline V gene encodes CDR1 SGHTA and CDR2 FQGNSA. V lost 5 bases and J lost 6, with 8 bases in between. The CDR3 consists of 12 residues. Written as DNA, the CDR3 is TGTGCCAGCAGCCCTCGGGTCAATGAGCAGTTCTTC. Protein sequence: CASSPRVNEQFF.

The chain uses TRBV19 and TRBJ2-2, with 10 bases that match TRBD2. The CDR3 sequence is 20 residues long. CDR1 and CDR2 (germline): LNHDA, SQIVND (reference sequence). The V segment lost 7 bases and the J segment 0 bases; nucleotides outside the gene matches: 17. The CDR3 loop reads CASTPSRASGSTTNTGELFF. CDR3 in DNA: TGTGCCAGTACCCCGTCCCGGGCTAGCGGGAGCACCACGAACACCGGGGAGCTGTTTTTT.

This rearrangement joins TRBV2 to TRBJ2-3, with 12 bases identical to TRBD2. The germline gives CDR1 SNHLY, CDR2 FYNNEI. The CDR3 has 20 amino acids. J was trimmed by 5 bases and V by 3 bases; bases with no gene match: 18. CDR3 nucleotides: TGTGCCAGCAGTGAGAGACCGGGACTAGCGGGTCCAGGGAGCGGAGATACGCAGTATTTT. This codes for CASSERPGLAGPGSGDTQYF.

The chain uses TRBV18 and TRBJ1-5; weak D call: TRBD1 (5 bases). Germline loops: CDR1 KGHSH, CDR2 LQKENI. The CDR3 consists of 14 residues. V gave up 5 bases and J gave up 5 bases, with 13 bases separating them. CDR3 bases: TGTGCCAGCTCAGCTCAAGACAGAGATCAGCCCCAGCATTTT. This sequence encodes CASSAQDRDQPQHF.

The chain couples TRBV10-3 to TRBJ2-3; no clear D gene. Germline assignment: CDR1 ENHRY and CDR2 SYGVKD. The CDR3 has 12 residues. Between the trimmed V and J ends, which lost 5 bases and 8 bases, there was a span of 11 bases. The DNA for the CDR3 is TGTGCCATCAGTCAGACTTCTGGTACGCAGTATTTT. The encoded protein is CAISQTSGTQYF.

The rearrangement joins TRBV7-9 to TRBJ1-3, with 9 nucleotides matching TRBD1. The germline CDR1 and CDR2 sequences are SEHNR and FQNEAQ (reference sequence). V lost 5 bases to trimming and J lost 2 bases; unmatched junction nucleotides: 4. This CDR3 comprises 15 residues. The CDR3 DNA sequence: TGTGCCAGCAGCCCGCGACAGGGGGCTGGAAACACCATATATTTT. The encoded protein is CASSPRQGAGNTIYF. Full variable domain (missing parts from reference TRBV7-9 and TRBJ1-3): DTGVSQNPRHKITKRGQNVTFRCDPISEHNRLYWYRQTLGQGPEFLTYFQNEAQLEKSRLLSDRFSAERPKGSFSTLEIQRTEQGDSAMYLCASSPRQGAGNTIYFGEGSWLTVV.

The genes are TRBV10-3 and TRBJ2-7; 11 nucleotides align to TRBD2. In germline, CDR1 is ENHRY, CDR2 SYGVKD. The CDR3 runs to 15 residues. Unmatched junction bases numbered 2, after V lost 4 bases and J lost 0 bases. The CDR3 DNA is TGTGCCATCAGTGGACTAGCGGGGAGCTCCTACGAGCAGTACTTC. As protein: CAISGLAGSSYEQYF.

The chain combines TRBV5-6 with TRBJ2-3; 7 nucleotides line up with TRBD2. The CDR3 length is 15 residues. Germline-derived CDR1 and CDR2 are SGHDT and YYEEEE. J lost 1 base, V lost 2 bases, and 4 bases had no gene match. The CDR3 spells CASSFASGGTDTQYF. The CDR3 nucleotides read TGTGCCAGCAGCTTCGCTAGCGGAGGCACAGATACGCAGTATTTT.

The chain carries TRBV2 and TRBJ2-1, with 10 bases lining up with TRBD2. Germline V gives CDR1 SNHLY, CDR2 FYNNEI. V lost 6 bases and J lost 0; bases outside the gene matches: 5. There are 16 residues in the CDR3. This CDR3 is CASRTSGTSSYNEQFF. The CDR3, as DNA: TGTGCCAGCAGAACTAGCGGGACCAGCTCCTACAATGAGCAGTTCTTC.

The chain uses TRBV5-1 and TRBJ2-5, with D hard to call. The germline V gene encodes CDR1 SGHRS and CDR2 YFSETQ. Trimming pared 2 bases from V and 3 bases from J, leaving 8 bases between. The CDR3 is made up of 13 amino acids. The CDR3, as DNA: TGCGCCAGCAGCTTTACTACCGAAGAGACCCAGTACTTC. Its protein is CASSFTTEETQYF.

The J gene is TRBJ2-1, the V gene TRBV30, with D possibly matching TRBD2 (6 bases). Germline lookup yields CDR1 GTSNPN and CDR2 SVGIG (reference sequence). V gave up 0 bases and J gave up 9 bases, with 9 bases separating them. The CDR3 has 12 residues. CDR3 in amino acids: CAWSVLAGEQFF. CDR3 DNA sequence: TGTGCCTGGAGTGTACTAGCAGGTGAGCAGTTCTTC.

This clone was observed a single time. This chain joins TRBV2 and TRBJ2-2; 11 bases are shared with TRBD2. The germline gives CDR1 SNHLY, CDR2 FYNNEI. The CDR3 spans 16 residues. The junction had 6 bases not matched to a gene; V was cut back by 6 bases and J by 3 bases. The CDR3 protein is CASSEGLAVYTGELFF. For the CDR3, the DNA is TGTGCCAGCAGCGAGGGACTAGCGGTGTACACCGGGGAGCTGTTTTTT.

The rearrangement uses TRBV30 and TRBJ1-5, with D perhaps TRBD1 (5 bases). Germline V gene lookup returns CDR1 GTSNPN and CDR2 SVGIG (reference sequence). Deletions cut 2 bases from V and 3 bases from J, with 8 bases between. The CDR3 consists of 13 residues. The CDR3 spells CAWSSGVNQPQHF. For the CDR3, the DNA is TGTGCCTGGAGTTCGGGGGTCAATCAGCCCCAGCATTTT.